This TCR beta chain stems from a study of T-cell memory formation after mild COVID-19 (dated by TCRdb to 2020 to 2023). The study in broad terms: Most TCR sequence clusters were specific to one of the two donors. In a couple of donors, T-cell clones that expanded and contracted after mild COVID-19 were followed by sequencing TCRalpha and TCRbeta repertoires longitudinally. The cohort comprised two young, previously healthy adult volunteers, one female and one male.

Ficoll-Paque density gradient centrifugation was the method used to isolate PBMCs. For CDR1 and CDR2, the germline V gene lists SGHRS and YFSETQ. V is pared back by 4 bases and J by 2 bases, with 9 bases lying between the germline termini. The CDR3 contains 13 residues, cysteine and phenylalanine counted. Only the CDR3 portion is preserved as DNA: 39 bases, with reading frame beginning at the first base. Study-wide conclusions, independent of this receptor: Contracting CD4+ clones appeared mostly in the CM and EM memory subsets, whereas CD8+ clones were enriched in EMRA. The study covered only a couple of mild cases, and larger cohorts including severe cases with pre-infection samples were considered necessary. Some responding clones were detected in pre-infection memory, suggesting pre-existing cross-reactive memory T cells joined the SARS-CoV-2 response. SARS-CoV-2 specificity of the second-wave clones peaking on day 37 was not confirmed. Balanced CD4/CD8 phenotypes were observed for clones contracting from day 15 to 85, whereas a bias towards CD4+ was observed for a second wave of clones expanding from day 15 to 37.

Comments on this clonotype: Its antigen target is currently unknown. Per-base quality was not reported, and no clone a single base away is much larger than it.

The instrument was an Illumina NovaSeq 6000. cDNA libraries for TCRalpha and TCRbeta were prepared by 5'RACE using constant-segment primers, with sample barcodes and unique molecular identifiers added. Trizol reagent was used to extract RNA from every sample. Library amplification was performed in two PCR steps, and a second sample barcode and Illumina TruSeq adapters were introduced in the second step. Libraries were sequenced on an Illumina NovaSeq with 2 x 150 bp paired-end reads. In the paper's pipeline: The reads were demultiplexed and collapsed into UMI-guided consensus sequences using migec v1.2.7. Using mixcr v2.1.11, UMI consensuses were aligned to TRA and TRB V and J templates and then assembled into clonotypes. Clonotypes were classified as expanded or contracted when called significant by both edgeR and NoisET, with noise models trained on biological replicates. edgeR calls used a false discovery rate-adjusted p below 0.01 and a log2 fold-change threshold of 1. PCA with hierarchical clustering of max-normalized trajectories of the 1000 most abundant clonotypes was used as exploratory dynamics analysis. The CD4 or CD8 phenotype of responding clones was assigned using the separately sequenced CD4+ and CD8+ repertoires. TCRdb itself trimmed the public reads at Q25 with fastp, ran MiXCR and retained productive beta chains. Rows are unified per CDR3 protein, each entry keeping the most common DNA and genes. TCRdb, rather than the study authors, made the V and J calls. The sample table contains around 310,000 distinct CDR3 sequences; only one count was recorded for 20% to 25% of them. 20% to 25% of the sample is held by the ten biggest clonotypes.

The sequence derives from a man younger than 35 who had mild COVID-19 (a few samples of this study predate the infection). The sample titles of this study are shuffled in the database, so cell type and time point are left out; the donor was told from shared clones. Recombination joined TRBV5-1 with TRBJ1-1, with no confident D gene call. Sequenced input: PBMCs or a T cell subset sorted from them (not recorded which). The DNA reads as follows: TGCGCCAGCAGCAACCAGATAAACACTGAAGCTTTCTTT. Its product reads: CASSNQINTEAFF.